A few counts support the clone carrying this T cell receptor beta chain. Scientists amplified the TCR beta CDR3 regions from RNA transcripts. First-round RT-PCR with HTBI primers preceded a second-round multiplex PCR. TCRdb ran MiXCR on the multiplex PCR reads and lists one entry per CDR3 protein. The table has roughly 700,000 distinct CDR3 sequences, roughly two fifths seen once. The data belong to a study of Graves' ophthalmopathy and Graves' hyperthyroidism. An approximately 10 ml volume of fresh peripheral blood provided the PBMCs. Germline lookup yields CDR1 MNHEY and CDR2 SVGAGI. V was cut by 7 bases and J by 8 bases, with 11 bases left in between. This CDR3 spans 12 amino acids.

The receptor was isolated from an adult man with Graves' ophthalmopathy. The source material was peripheral blood. The chain uses TRBV6-5 and TRBJ2-2; the D gene is possibly TRBD1 (5 bases). This CDR3 is CASTRRGGELFF. CDR3 DNA: TGTGCCAGCACCCGTAGGGGAGGGGAGCTGTTTTTT.